This section outlines one T cell receptor beta chain sequence together with its context. This sample is drawn from a study of CD8+CD57+ T cells in acquired aplastic anemia. CDR1 is MGHDK and CDR2 is SYGVNS in the germline V gene. CDR3 length: 14 amino acids. V was pared by 2 bases and J by 4 bases, with 9 bases between. Those patients picked for sequencing had displayed CD8+CD57+ cell expansion on flow cytometry. Genomic DNA provided the template from which TCR beta VDJ and CDR3 profiles were obtained. TCRdb re-called the reads with MiXCR, one entry per CDR3 protein. The table has 210,000 or so distinct CDR3 sequences, about half seen once.

The specimen was sorted CD4+, CD8+, or CD8+CD57+ T cells (not recorded which) from PBMCs. J is TRBJ1-5 and V is TRBV25-1; D not certain. The receptor comes from a human donor with aplastic anemia. The chain's CDR3 is CASSEGQPNQPQHF. The CDR3 bases are TGTGCCAGCAGTGAAGGTCAGCCTAATCAGCCCCAGCATTTT.